The clone carrying this T cell receptor beta chain was observed a single time. Random hexamers primed reverse transcription of about 0.45 to 1 ug RNA. MiXCR, applied by TCRdb to the immunoSEQ multiplex PCR reads, yields one record per CDR3 protein. The sample includes 400,000 or so distinct CDR3 sequences, 85% to 90% of them seen just once. The source of the sample is a study of CD8 T cells in Susac syndrome. This clonotype was obtained from a human donor with multiple sclerosis. Source material: CD8+ T cells from PBMCs.

The chain's CDR3 is CASRRSPEDYGYTF. The CDR3 coding sequence is TGTGCCAGCAGAAGGTCCCCAGAGGACTATGGCTACACCTTC. The chain couples TRBV5-5 to TRBJ1-2; no definite D call. V was pared by 5 bases and J by 3 bases, with 14 bases between. Germline V gene data show CDR1 as SGHKS and CDR2 as YYEKEE (reference sequence). The CDR3 is made up of 14 amino acids.